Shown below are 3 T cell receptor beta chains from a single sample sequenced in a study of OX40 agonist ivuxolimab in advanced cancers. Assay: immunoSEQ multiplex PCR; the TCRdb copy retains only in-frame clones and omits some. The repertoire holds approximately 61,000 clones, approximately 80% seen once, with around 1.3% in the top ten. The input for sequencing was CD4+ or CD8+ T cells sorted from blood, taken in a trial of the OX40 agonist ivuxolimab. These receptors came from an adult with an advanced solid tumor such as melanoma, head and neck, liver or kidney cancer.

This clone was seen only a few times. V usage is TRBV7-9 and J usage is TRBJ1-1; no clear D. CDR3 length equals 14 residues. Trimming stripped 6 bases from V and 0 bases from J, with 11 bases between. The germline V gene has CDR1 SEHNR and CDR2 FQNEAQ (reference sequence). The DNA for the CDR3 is TGTGCCAGCAGGTCCGACACCATGAACACTGAAGCTTTCTTT. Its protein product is CASRSDTMNTEAFF.

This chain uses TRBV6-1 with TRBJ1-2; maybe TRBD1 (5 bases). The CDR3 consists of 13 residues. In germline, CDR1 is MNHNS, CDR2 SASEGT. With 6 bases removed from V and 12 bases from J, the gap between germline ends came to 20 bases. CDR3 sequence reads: CASRLSREGRNTF. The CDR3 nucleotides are TGTGCCAGCAGACTGAGCAGGGAGGGTAGGAACACCTTC.

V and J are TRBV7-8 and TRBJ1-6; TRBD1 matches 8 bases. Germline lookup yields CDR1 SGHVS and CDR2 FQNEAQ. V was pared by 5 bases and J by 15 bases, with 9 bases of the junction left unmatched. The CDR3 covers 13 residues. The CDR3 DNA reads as TGTGCCAGCAGCACCGCCGGACAGGGAGACCTCCACTTT. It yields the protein CASSTAGQGDLHF.